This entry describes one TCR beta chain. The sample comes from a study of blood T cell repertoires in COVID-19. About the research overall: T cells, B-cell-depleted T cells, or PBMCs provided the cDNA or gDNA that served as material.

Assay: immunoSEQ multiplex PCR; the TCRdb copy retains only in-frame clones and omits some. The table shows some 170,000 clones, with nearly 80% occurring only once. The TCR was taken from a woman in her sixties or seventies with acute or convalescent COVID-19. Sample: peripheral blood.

The DNA of the CDR3 is TGCGCCAGCAGCCAAGACCTAGGACTGTCAACCGGGGAGCTGTTTTTT. It yields the protein CASSQDLGLSTGELFF. The gene calls are TRBV4-1 and TRBJ2-2; possible D gene TRBD2, 5 bases. The CDR3 contains 16 residues. Germline loops: CDR1 MGHRA, CDR2 YSYEKL. V was shortened by 0 bases and J by 5 bases, with 13 bases between the two germline ends.